The 32 T cell receptor beta chains listed next were all sequenced from one sample in a study of CD8+CD57+ T cells in acquired aplastic anemia. Profiling that covered TCR beta VDJ and CDR3 relied on genomic DNA as its template. TCRdb used MiXCR to reprocess the reads, holding one entry per CDR3 protein. Here the sample spans approximately 190,000 distinct CDR3 sequences, around 65% being singletons. Sequenced: sorted CD4+, CD8+, or CD8+CD57+ T cells (not recorded which) from PBMCs. These receptors originate from a human donor with severe aplastic anemia or a healthy control (not recorded which).

The chain joins TRBV24-1 to TRBJ1-6; TRBD1 matches at 10 bases. The germline CDR1 and CDR2 sequences are KGHDR and SFDVKD. The CDR3 contains 15 residues. V trimming: 4 bases; J trimming: 6 bases; junction bases outside the gene matches: 2. CDR3 bases: TGTGCCACCAGTGAAGGGACAGGGGTTAATTCACCCCTCCACTTT. Protein product: CATSEGTGVNSPLHF.

The rearrangement links TRBV24-1 to TRBJ2-1; tentatively, D is TRBD2 (5 bases). Trimming cost V 9 bases and J 4 bases, with 18 bases left between them. The germline V gene encodes CDR1 KGHDR and CDR2 SFDVKD. The CDR3 consists of 15 residues. In DNA form, the CDR3 reads TGTGCCACCGCGGGCGGGCCCTCTATATACAATGAGCAGTTCTTC. It encodes CATAGGPSIYNEQFF.

This clonotype ranks as medium-sized. Germline is not matched at one junction end, which may reflect a read error. The chain couples TRBV10-3 to TRBJ1-6, with D unclear. Germline V CDR1 and CDR2: ENHRY, SYGVKD. The CDR3 is 14 amino acids. The CDR3 bases are TGTGCCATCAGTGAGGGCGGTTATAGTTCACCCCTCCACTTT. Translated, it gives CAISEGGYSSPLHF.

The gene calls are TRBV7-8 and TRBJ1-1; D is undetermined. CDR3 size: 14 residues. The ends were cut back, 0 bases at V and 1 base at J, with 6 bases in the middle. The V gene's germline CDR1 is SGHVS and CDR2 FQNEAQ. The DNA for the CDR3 is TGTGCCAGCAGCTTAGCGAGGAAGAACACTGAAGCTTTCTTT. As protein: CASSLARKNTEAFF.

This rearrangement joins TRBV7-3 to TRBJ2-7, with D uncertain. V lost 3 bases and J 1 base, leaving 13 bases between the germline ends. The CDR3 consists of 15 residues. The V gene's germline CDR1 is SGHTA and CDR2 FQGTGA. CDR3 bases: TGTGCCAGCAGCTTGTTGTGGAAAGGATCCTACGAGCAGTACTTC. Translation gives CASSLLWKGSYEQYF.

This clonotype appeared a few times. The chain has TRBV29-1 and TRBJ2-7; the D gene is possibly TRBD2 (5 bases). Germline-derived CDR1 and CDR2 are SQVTM and ANQGSEA. Trimming stripped 8 bases from V and 2 bases from J, with 10 bases between. This CDR3 contains 11 residues. The CDR3 protein is CSLRAAYEQYF. The CDR3 DNA reads TGCAGCTTGAGGGCGGCCTACGAGCAGTACTTC.

The J gene is TRBJ1-4, the V gene TRBV2, with D hard to call. The germline V gene encodes CDR1 SNHLY and CDR2 FYNNEI. Trimming stripped 6 bases from V and 8 bases from J, with 16 bases between. This CDR3 spans 14 amino acids. DNA of the CDR3: TGTGCCAGCAGCTACAAGGTTTGGGTAGAAAAACTGTTTTTT. Protein: CASSYKVWVEKLFF.

The CDR3 region is CASSRDPSGGYNEQFF. The CDR3 DNA is TGTGCCAGTAGTCGCGACCCCAGCGGAGGATACAATGAGCAGTTCTTC. The chain uses TRBV19 and TRBJ2-1; maybe TRBD2 (5 bases). This CDR3 has 16 residues. CDR1 LNHDA and CDR2 SQIVND come from the germline V gene (reference sequence). Trimming removed 5 bases from V and 4 bases from J, with 18 bases in between.

The V call is TRBV4-2, the J call TRBJ1-5, with TRBD1 identical over 9 bases. V lost 2 bases to trimming and J lost 14 bases; unmatched junction nucleotides: 13. The length of the CDR3 is 15 residues. Germline-derived CDR1 and CDR2 are LGHNA and YNFKEQ. This CDR3 reads CASSQSQEQGAYEHF. CDR3 coding DNA: TGTGCCAGCAGCCAATCCCAGGAACAGGGGGCCTACGAGCATTTT.

The chain joins TRBV12-3 or TRBV12-4 to TRBJ1-2, with 9 bases identical to TRBD1. The CDR3 sequence is 15 residues long. V trimming: 3 bases; J trimming: 7 bases; junction bases outside the gene matches: 9. The CDR3 DNA reads as TGTGCCAGCAGTTTGGGACAGGGCAGGGGTGGTGGCTACACCTTC. Translating it yields CASSLGQGRGGGYTF.

The chain uses TRBV20-1 and TRBJ2-7; D remains ambiguous. The CDR3 length is 13 residues. Trimming stripped 6 bases from V and 2 bases from J, with 14 bases between. Germline V gene sequence: CDR1 DFQATT, CDR2 SNEGSKA (reference sequence). The CDR3 DNA follows: TGCAGTGCACACCGGGCCAGCACCTACGAGCAGTACTTC. Protein sequence: CSAHRASTYEQYF.

V usage is TRBV19 and J usage is TRBJ2-1, with D perhaps being TRBD1 or TRBD2 (5 bases each). CDR1 is LNHDA and CDR2 is SQIVND in the germline V gene (reference sequence). The CDR3 runs to 13 residues. V lost 8 bases to trimming and J lost 4 bases, with 12 bases between them. CDR3 bases: TGTGCCAGTCTGGGACCCGCTTACAATGAGCAGTTCTTC. It encodes CASLGPAYNEQFF.

The chain has TRBV10-3 and TRBJ2-2; the match to TRBD2 covers 7 bases. The CDR3 runs to 16 residues. V trimming: 2 bases; J trimming: 4 bases; junction bases outside the gene matches: 7. Germline values: CDR1 ENHRY, CDR2 SYGVKD. CDR3 coding DNA: TGTGCCATCAGTGAGACGCCGGGACTACCCACCGGGGAGCTGTTTTTT. Translating gives CAISETPGLPTGELFF.

This clonotype was picked up many times. The chain joins TRBV7-2 to TRBJ2-6; 11 bases fit TRBD1. The CDR3 is made up of 17 amino acids. Per the germline V gene, CDR1 is SGHTA and CDR2 is FQGNSA. V was clipped by 4 bases and J by 2 bases; unmatched bases: 4. The CDR3 DNA follows: TGTGCCAGCAGCTCGATGGACAGGGGGCCTGGGGCCAACGTCCTGACTTTC. Protein sequence: CASSSMDRGPGANVLTF.

This chain connects TRBV24-1 to TRBJ2-3, with D unclear. Germline-derived CDR1 and CDR2 are KGHDR and SFDVKD. The ends were cut back, 11 bases at V and 0 bases at J, with 14 bases in the middle. This CDR3 has 14 residues. Here the CDR3 reads CASSRQTSTDTQYF. The CDR3 DNA follows: TGTGCCAGCAGCCGCCAGACAAGCACAGATACGCAGTATTTT.

The chain carries TRBV7-2 and TRBJ2-1; D is perhaps TRBD2 (7 bases). V gave up 6 bases and J gave up 15 bases, with 18 bases separating them. CDR3 size: 12 residues. In germline, CDR1 is SGHTA, CDR2 FQGNSA. CDR3 DNA sequence: TGTGCCAGCAGTTCCAACGGGGGGACACCGTTCTTC. Encoded protein: CASSSNGGTPFF.

DNA for the CDR3: TGTGCCAGCAGCACGGGGGGGCCAGGGTACAATGAGCAGTTCTTC. Its translation: CASSTGGPGYNEQFF. The chain carries TRBV7-8 and TRBJ2-1; 8 nucleotides line up with TRBD2. The V gene's germline CDR1 is SGHVS and CDR2 FQNEAQ. Trimming took 5 bases from V and 4 from J; bases not matched to a gene: 7. The CDR3 length is 15 residues.

J is TRBJ1-2 and V is TRBV29-1; 8 nucleotides match TRBD1. Germline assignment: CDR1 SQVTM and CDR2 ANQGSEA. The CDR3 has 12 residues. The trim removed 3 bases at V and 10 bases at J, leaving 7 bases unmatched. CDR3 in amino acids: CSVEGRGRLYTF. CDR3 in DNA: TGCAGCGTTGAGGGCAGGGGGCGCCTCTACACCTTC.

The chain links TRBV2 to TRBJ2-7; D might be TRBD1 or TRBD2, each matching 5 bases. V was pared by 8 bases and J by 5 bases, with 10 bases between. The CDR3 consists of 11 residues. Germline V gives CDR1 SNHLY, CDR2 FYNNEI. Written as DNA, the CDR3 is TGTGCCAGCCTACTAGGGGACGAGCAGTACTTC. Translation: CASLLGDEQYF.

The rearrangement joins TRBV7-9 to TRBJ1-1; D is undetermined. The CDR3 covers 15 residues. Germline-derived CDR1 and CDR2 are SEHNR and FQNEAQ (reference sequence). V gave up 5 bases and J gave up 1 base, with 14 bases separating them. The CDR3 loop reads CASSQEAFPNTEAFF. CDR3 bases: TGTGCCAGCAGCCAAGAGGCCTTTCCGAACACTGAAGCTTTCTTT.

The chain joins TRBV10-3 to TRBJ1-1; the D is unclear. Trimming stripped 2 bases from V and 3 bases from J, with 7 bases between. The germline V gene encodes CDR1 ENHRY and CDR2 SYGVKD. The CDR3 loop spans 13 amino acids. In DNA, the CDR3 is TGTGCCATCAGTGAGAACAGCGACACTGAAGCTTTCTTT. Residues: CAISENSDTEAFF.

The chain recombines TRBV6-5 with TRBJ2-7; D is unclear. The CDR3 loop spans 13 amino acids. Trimming took 2 bases from V and 3 from J, leaving 8 bases between them. CDR1 MNHEY and CDR2 SVGAGI come from the germline V gene. CDR3 coding DNA: TGTGCCAGCAGTTACCGAAGTGACTACGAGCAGTACTTC. It is translated as CASSYRSDYEQYF.

This clonotype was detected ten times or more. The chain recombines TRBV9 with TRBJ1-4; D is undetermined. Looked up from germline, CDR1 is SGDLS and CDR2 is YYNGEE. Trimming pared 5 bases from V and 0 bases from J, leaving 11 bases between. There are 15 residues in the CDR3. The CDR3 region is CASSPGRATNEKLFF. In nucleotides, the CDR3 is TGTGCCAGCAGTCCCGGACGGGCAACTAATGAAAAACTGTTTTTT.

On this clonotype itself: The germline gene is not matched at one end of the junction; a read error may be the cause. This chain joins TRBV15 and TRBJ1-1, with D possibly matching TRBD1 (6 bases). CDR1 and CDR2 from the germline V gene are LNHNV and YYDKDF (reference sequence). The length of the CDR3 is 15 residues. As DNA, the CDR3 is TGTGCCACCATGTTCTCTGGACAGCCCAACAATGAAGCTTTCTTT. Translation: CATMFSGQPNNEAFF.

This clonotype appeared many times. V is TRBV20-1 and J is TRBJ1-1, with D perhaps TRBD1 (6 bases). This CDR3 contains 17 residues. The germline CDR1 and CDR2 sequences are DFQATT and SNEGSKA (reference sequence). Trimming removed 5 bases at V and 3 bases at J, with 25 bases between. The CDR3, as DNA: TGCAGTGCTCCGGGACACTGGTCTAGAGGGCCCGACACTGAAGCTTTCTTT. Translation: CSAPGHWSRGPDTEAFF.

The rearrangement joins TRBV2 to TRBJ1-1; TRBD1 is a possible D gene (6 bases). The CDR3 length is 13 residues. Per the germline V gene, CDR1 is SNHLY and CDR2 is FYNNEI. The V end lost 7 bases, the J end lost 0 bases, and 9 bases lay between the germline ends. The CDR3 DNA is TGTGCCAGCAACGGACAGCTGAACACTGAAGCTTTCTTT. Translation: CASNGQLNTEAFF. Drawing the rest from reference TRBV2 and TRBJ1-1, the complete variable domain is EPEVTQTPSHQVTQMGQEVILRCVPISNHLYFYWYRQILGQKVEFLVSFYNNEISEKSEIFDDQFSVERPDGSNFTLKIRSTKLEDSAMYFCASNGQLNTEAFFGQGTRLTVV.

The chain employs TRBV7-3 and TRBJ2-3, with a weak D call TRBD1 (5 bases). With 5 bases removed from V and 0 bases from J, the gap between germline ends came to 12 bases. The CDR3 length is 15 residues. Germline CDR1 reads SGHTA; CDR2 reads FQGTGA. Written as DNA, the CDR3 is TGTGCCAGCAGCCGTTGGGGCCAAAGCACAGATACGCAGTATTTT. This sequence encodes CASSRWGQSTDTQYF. The full variable domain, in which reference TRBV7-3 and TRBJ2-3 provide the parts outside the CDR3, is GAGVSQTPSNKVTEKGKYVELRCDPISGHTALYWYRQSLGQGPEFLIYFQGTGAADDSGLPNDRFFAVRPEGSVSTLKIQRTERGDSAVYLCASSRWGQSTDTQYFGPGTRLTVL.

The chain has TRBV7-3 and TRBJ1-6; D gene unclear. Between the trimmed V and J ends, which lost 1 base and 10 bases, there was a span of 11 bases. The V gene's germline CDR1 is SGHTA and CDR2 FQGTGA. CDR3 length: 14 amino acids. CDR3 sequence reads: CASSLNAVGSPLHF. The CDR3 bases are TGTGCCAGCAGCTTAAACGCTGTGGGATCACCCCTCCACTTT.

This clonotype was counted between two and nine times. At one end the junction does not follow the germline gene, possibly because of a read error. The V and J genes are TRBV12-3 or TRBV12-4 and TRBJ1-5; no clear D. The CDR3 runs 13 residues. The CDR3 region is CASSFTGYQPRHF. CDR3 DNA: TGTGCCAGCAGTTTTACGGGGTATCAGCCCCGGCATTTT.

In this sample, this clonotype turned up a few times. V and J are TRBV9 and TRBJ2-5; 9 bases are a match to TRBD2. CDR3 length: 15 amino acids. Losses at the gene ends were 4 bases for V and 1 base for J; bases not matched to a gene: 5. Germline V gene lookup returns CDR1 SGDLS and CDR2 YYNGEE. The CDR3: CASSSSGGTQETQYF. CDR3 nucleotides: TGTGCCAGCAGCTCCAGCGGGGGGACCCAAGAGACCCAGTACTTC.

The V and J genes are TRBV9 and TRBJ1-6; D is uncertain. Germline CDR1 reads SGDLS; CDR2 reads YYNGEE. V lost 3 bases and J lost 12, with 10 bases in between. The CDR3 is 12 amino acids. The chain's CDR3 is CASSAFDLPLHF. CDR3 nucleotides: TGTGCCAGCAGCGCCTTCGACCTACCCCTCCACTTT.

The CDR3 DNA reads as TGCAGTGCTAGATACGGACTAGCGGGAGAAACTGGCACAGATACGCAGTATTTT. It translates to CSARYGLAGETGTDTQYF. The rearrangement joins TRBV20-1 to TRBJ2-3; TRBD2 aligns across 13 bases. CDR3 length equals 18 residues. V trimming: 2 bases; J trimming: 1 base; junction bases outside the gene matches: 9. Germline loops: CDR1 DFQATT, CDR2 SNEGSKA (reference sequence).